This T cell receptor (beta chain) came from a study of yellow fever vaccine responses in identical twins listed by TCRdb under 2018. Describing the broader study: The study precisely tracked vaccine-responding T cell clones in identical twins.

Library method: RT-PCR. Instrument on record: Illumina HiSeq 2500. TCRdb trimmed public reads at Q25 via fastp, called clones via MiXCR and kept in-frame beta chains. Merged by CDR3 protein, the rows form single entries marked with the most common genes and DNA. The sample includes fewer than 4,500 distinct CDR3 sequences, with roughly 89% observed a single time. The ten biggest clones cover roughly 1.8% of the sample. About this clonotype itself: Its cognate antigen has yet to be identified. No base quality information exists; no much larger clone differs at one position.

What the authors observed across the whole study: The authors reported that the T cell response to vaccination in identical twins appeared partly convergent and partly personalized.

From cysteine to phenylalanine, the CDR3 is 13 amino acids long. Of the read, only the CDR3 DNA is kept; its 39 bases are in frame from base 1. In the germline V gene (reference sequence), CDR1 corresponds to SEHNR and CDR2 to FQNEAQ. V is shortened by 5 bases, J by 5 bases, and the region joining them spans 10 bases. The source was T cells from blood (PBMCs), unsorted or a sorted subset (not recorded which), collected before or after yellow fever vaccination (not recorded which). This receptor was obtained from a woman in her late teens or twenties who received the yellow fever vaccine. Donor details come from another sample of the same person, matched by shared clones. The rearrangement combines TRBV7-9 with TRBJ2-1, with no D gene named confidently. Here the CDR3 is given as CASSPYMDNEQFF. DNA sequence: TGTGCCAGCAGCCCCTACATGGACAATGAGCAGTTCTTC.